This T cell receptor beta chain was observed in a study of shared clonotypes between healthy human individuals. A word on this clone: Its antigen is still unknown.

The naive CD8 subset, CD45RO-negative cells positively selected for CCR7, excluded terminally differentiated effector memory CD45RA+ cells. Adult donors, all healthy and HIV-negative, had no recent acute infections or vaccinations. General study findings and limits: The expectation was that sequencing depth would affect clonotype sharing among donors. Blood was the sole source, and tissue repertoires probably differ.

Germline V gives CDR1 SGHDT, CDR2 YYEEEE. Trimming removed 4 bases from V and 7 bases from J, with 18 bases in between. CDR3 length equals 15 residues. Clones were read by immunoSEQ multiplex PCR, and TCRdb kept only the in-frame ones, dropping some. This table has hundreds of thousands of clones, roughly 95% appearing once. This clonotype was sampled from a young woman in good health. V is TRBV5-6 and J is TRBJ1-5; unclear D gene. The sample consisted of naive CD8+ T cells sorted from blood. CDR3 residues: CASSRSYPTRQPQHF. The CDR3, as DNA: TGTGCCAGCAGCCGTTCATACCCAACGAGACAGCCCCAGCATTTT. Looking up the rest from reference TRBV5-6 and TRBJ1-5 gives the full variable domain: DAGVTQSPTHLIKTRGQQVTLRCSPKSGHDTVSWYQQALGQGPQFIFQYYEEEERQRGNFPDRFSGHQFPNYSSELNVNALLLGDSALYLCASSRSYPTRQPQHFGDGTRLSIL.